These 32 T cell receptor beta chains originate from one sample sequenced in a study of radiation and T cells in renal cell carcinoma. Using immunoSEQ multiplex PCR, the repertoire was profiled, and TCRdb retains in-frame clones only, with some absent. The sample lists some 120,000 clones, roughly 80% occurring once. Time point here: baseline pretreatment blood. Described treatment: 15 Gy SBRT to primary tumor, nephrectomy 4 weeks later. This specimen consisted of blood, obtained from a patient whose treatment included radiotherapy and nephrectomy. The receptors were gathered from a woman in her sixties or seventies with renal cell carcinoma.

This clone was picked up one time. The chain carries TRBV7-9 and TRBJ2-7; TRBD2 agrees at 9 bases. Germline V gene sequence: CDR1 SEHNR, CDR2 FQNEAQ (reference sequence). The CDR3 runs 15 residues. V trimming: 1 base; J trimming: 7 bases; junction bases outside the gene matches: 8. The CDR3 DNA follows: TGTGCCAGCAGCTTAGGGCTAGCGGGGCCCCTTGAGCAGTACTTC. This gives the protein CASSLGLAGPLEQYF.

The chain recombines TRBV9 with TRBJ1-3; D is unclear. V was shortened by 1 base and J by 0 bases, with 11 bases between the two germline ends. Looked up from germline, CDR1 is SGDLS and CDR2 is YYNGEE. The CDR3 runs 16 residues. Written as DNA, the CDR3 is TGTGCCAGCAGCGTATCCCCTTCCTCCTCTGGAAACACCATATATTTT. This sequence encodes CASSVSPSSSGNTIYF.

The CDR3 DNA reads TGCGCCAGCAGCGCGGGACAGGGGCCCTCCTACGAGCAGTACTTC. As protein: CASSAGQGPSYEQYF. This chain uses TRBV5-1 with TRBJ2-7; 10 positions agree with TRBD1. The CDR3 has 15 residues. Germline V gene lookup returns CDR1 SGHRS and CDR2 YFSETQ. J gave up 0 bases and V 4 bases, and 4 bases lay outside the gene matches.

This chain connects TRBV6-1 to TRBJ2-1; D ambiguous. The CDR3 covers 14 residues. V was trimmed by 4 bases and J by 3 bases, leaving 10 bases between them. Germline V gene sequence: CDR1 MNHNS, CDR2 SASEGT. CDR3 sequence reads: CASSGWADYNEQFF. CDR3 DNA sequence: TGTGCCAGCAGTGGTTGGGCAGACTACAATGAGCAGTTCTTC.

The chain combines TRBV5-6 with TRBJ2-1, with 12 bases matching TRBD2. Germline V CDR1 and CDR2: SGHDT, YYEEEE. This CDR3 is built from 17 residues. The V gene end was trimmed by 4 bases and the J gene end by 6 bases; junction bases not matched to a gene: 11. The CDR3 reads CASSRWLAGGPGNEQFF. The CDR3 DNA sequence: TGTGCCAGCAGCCGGTGGCTAGCGGGAGGGCCCGGCAATGAGCAGTTCTTC.

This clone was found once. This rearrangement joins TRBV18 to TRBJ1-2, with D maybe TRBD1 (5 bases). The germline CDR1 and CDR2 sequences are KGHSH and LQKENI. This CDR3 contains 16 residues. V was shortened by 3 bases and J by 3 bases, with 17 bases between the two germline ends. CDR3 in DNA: TGTGCCAGCTCACCCGCCGCGGGGGTTGGGGACTATGGCTACACCTTC. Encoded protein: CASSPAAGVGDYGYTF.

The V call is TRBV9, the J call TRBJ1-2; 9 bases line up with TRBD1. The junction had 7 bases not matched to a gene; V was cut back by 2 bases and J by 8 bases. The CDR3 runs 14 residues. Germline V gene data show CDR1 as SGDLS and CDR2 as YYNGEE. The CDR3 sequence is CASSVTGGLGGYTF. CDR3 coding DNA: TGTGCCAGCAGCGTTACAGGGGGCTTAGGGGGCTACACCTTC.

CDR3 DNA sequence: TGCGCCAGCAGCGACCGGGTCCGGGTTTATGGCTACACCTTC. Translation: CASSDRVRVYGYTF. V usage is TRBV10-1 and J usage is TRBJ1-2; the D is unclear. CDR3 size: 14 residues. Germline loops: CDR1 WNHNN, CDR2 SYGVQD (reference sequence). Trimming took off 6 bases at V and 5 bases at J, with 16 bases between the two ends.

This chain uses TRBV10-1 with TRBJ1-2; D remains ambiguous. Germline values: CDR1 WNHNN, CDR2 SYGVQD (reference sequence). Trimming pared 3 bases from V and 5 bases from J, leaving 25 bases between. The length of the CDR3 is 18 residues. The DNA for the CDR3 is TGCGCCAGCAGTGACCCACTACCTGCCCTTGACCCCCTTTATGGCTACACCTTC. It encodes CASSDPLPALDPLYGYTF.

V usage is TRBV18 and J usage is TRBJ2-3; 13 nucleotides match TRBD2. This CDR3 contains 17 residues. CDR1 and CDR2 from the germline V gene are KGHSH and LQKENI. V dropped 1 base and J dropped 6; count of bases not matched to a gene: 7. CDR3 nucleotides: TGTGCCAGCTCACCACTCATACTAGCGGGAGGGCCGGATACGCAGTATTTT. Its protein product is CASSPLILAGGPDTQYF.

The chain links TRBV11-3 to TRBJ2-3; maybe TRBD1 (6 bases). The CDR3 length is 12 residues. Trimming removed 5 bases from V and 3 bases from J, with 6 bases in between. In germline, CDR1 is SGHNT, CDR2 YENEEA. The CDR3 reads CASSTGTDTQYF. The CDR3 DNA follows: TGTGCCAGCAGCACAGGGACAGATACGCAGTATTTT.

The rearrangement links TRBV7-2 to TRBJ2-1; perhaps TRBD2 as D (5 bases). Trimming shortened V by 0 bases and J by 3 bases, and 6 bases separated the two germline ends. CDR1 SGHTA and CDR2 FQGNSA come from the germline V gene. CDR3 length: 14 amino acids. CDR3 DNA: TGTGCCAGCAGCTTAGCGGGAGTCTACAATGAGCAGTTCTTC. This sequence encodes CASSLAGVYNEQFF.

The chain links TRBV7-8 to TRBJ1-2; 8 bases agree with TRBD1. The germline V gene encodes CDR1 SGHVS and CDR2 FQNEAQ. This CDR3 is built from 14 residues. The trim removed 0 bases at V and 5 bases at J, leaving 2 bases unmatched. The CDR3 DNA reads TGTGCCAGCAGCTTAGCGGGACAGGTTTATGGCTACACCTTC. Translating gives CASSLAGQVYGYTF.

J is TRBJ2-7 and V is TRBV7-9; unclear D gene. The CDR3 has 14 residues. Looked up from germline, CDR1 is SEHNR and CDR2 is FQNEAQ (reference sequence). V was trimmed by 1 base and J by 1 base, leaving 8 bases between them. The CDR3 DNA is TGTGCCAGCAGCTTAGTTATGGGATCCTACGAGCAGTACTTC. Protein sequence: CASSLVMGSYEQYF.

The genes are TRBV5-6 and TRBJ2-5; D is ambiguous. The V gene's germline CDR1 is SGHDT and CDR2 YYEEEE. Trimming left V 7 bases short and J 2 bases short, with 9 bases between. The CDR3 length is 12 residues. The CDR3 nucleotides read TGTGCCAGCGGCCCGATTCAAGAGACCCAGTACTTC. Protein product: CASGPIQETQYF. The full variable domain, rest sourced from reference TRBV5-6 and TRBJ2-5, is DAGVTQSPTHLIKTRGQQVTLRCSPKSGHDTVSWYQQALGQGPQFIFQYYEEEERQRGNFPDRFSGHQFPNYSSELNVNALLLGDSALYLCASGPIQETQYFGPGTRLLVL.

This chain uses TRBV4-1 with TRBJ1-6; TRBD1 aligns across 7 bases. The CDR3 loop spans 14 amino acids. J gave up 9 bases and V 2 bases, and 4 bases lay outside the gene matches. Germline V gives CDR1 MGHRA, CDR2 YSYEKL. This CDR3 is CASSQLRGGSPLHF. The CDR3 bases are TGCGCCAGCAGCCAACTCAGGGGGGGTTCACCCCTCCACTTT.

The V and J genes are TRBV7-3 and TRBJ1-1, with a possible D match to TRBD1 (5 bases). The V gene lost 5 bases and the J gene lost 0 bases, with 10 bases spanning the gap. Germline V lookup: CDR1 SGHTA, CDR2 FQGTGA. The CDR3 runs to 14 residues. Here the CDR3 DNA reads TGTGCCAGCAGCCTAGGGGCAGTGAACACTGAAGCTTTCTTT. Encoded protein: CASSLGAVNTEAFF.

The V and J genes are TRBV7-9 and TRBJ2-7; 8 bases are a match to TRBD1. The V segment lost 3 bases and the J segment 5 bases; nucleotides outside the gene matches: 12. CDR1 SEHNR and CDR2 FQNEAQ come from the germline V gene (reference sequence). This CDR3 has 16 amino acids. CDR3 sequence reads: CASSFPPDRGSDEQYF. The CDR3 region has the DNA TGTGCCAGCAGCTTTCCTCCCGACAGGGGAAGCGACGAGCAGTACTTC.

CDR3 bases: TGTGCCAGCAGCGTAGATCCCTCGACTAGTTATAACAATGAGCAGTTCTTC. Encoded protein: CASSVDPSTSYNNEQFF. This chain links TRBV9 with TRBJ2-1; the D gene is possibly TRBD2 (6 bases). Germline-derived CDR1 and CDR2 are SGDLS and YYNGEE. CDR3 length: 17 residues. V shed 0 bases and J shed 5 bases, with 18 bases lying between them. Combining the CDR3 with reference TRBV9 and TRBJ2-1 gives the whole variable domain DSGVTQTPKHLITATGQRVTLRCSPRSGDLSVYWYQQSLDQGLQFLIQYYNGEERAKGNILERFSAQQFPDLHSELNLSSLELGDSALYFCASSVDPSTSYNNEQFFGPGTRLTVL.

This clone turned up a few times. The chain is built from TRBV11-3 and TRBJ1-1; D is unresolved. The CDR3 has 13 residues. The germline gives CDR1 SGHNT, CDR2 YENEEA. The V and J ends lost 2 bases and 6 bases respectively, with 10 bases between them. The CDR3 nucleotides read TGTGCCAGCAGCTTAAACGGACGATCTGAAGCTTTCTTT. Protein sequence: CASSLNGRSEAFF.

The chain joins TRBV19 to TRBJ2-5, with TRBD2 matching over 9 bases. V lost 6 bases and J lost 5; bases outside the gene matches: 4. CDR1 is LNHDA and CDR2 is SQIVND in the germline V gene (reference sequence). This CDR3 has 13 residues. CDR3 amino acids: CASRRGGKETQYF. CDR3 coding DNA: TGTGCCAGTAGGCGGGGGGGCAAGGAGACCCAGTACTTC.

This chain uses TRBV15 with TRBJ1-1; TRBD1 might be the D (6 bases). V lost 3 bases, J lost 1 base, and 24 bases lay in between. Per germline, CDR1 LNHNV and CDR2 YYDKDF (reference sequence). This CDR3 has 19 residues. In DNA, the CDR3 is TGTGCCACCAGCAGCGAGGGGGGACTCCTGGGGGCATGGAACACTGAAGCTTTCTTT. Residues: CATSSEGGLLGAWNTEAFF.

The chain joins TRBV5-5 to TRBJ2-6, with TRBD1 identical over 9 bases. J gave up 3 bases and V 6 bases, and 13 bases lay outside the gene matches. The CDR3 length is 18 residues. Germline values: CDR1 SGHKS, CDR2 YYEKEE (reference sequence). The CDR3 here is CASTAPGQGLGGANVLTF. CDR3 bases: TGTGCCAGCACCGCCCCCGGACAGGGGTTAGGTGGGGCCAACGTCCTGACTTTC.

CDR3 DNA sequence: TGCGCCAGCAGCCAAGCTCTGGACCGGAACACTGAAGCTTTCTTT. It is translated as CASSQALDRNTEAFF. This chain joins TRBV4-1 and TRBJ1-1; no definite D call. The germline V and J ends were trimmed by 1 base and 1 base, with 10 bases remaining between them. The CDR3 totals 15 residues. Germline CDR1 and CDR2: MGHRA and YSYEKL.

The CDR3 protein is CASSIDNNDTPRGPQHF. In DNA form, the CDR3 reads TGTGCCAGTAGTATAGATAATAACGACACACCAAGGGGGCCCCAGCATTTT. The chain is built from TRBV19 and TRBJ1-5, with a tentative D call TRBD1 (5 bases). The germline gives CDR1 LNHDA, CDR2 SQIVND (reference sequence). Trimming stripped 0 bases from V and 9 bases from J, with 21 bases between. This CDR3 is built from 17 residues.

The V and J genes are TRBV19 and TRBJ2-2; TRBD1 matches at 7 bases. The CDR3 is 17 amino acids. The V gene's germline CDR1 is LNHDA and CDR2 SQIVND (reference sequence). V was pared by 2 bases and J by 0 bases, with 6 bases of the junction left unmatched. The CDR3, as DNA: TGTGCCAGTAGTATACGACAGGGCTTTTCGAACACCGGGGAGCTGTTTTTT. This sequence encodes CASSIRQGFSNTGELFF.

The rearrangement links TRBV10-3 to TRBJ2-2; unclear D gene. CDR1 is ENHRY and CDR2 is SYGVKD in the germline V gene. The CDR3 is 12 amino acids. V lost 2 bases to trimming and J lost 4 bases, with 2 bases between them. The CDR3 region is CAISEPTGELFF. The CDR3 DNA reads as TGTGCCATCAGTGAGCCCACCGGGGAGCTGTTTTTT.

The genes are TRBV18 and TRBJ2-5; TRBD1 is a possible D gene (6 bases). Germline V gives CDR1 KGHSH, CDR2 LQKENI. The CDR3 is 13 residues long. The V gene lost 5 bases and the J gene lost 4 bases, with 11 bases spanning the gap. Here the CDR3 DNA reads TGTGCCAGCTCAAATACAGGGCTAGAGACCCAGTACTTC. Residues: CASSNTGLETQYF.

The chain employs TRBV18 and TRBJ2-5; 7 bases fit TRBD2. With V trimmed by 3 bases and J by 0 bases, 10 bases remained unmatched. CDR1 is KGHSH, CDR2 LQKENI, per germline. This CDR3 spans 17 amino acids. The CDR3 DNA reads TGTGCCAGCTCACCGGGAGGGTCTAAGGGGTACCAAGAGACCCAGTACTTC. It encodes CASSPGGSKGYQETQYF.

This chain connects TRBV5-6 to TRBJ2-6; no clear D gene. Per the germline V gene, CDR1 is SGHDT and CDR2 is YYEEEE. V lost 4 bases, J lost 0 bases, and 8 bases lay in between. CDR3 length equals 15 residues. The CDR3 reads CASSPRFSGANVLTF. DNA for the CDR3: TGTGCCAGCAGCCCCCGGTTCTCTGGGGCCAACGTCCTGACTTTC.

The CDR3 reads CASSVDRFSYEQYF. As DNA, the CDR3 is TGTGCCAGCAGCGTCGACAGGTTTTCCTACGAGCAGTACTTC. The gene calls are TRBV11-2 and TRBJ2-7, with D perhaps matching TRBD1 (6 bases). This CDR3 has 14 residues. The V end lost 5 bases, the J end lost 1 base, and 12 bases lay between the germline ends. Germline V gene sequence: CDR1 SGHAT, CDR2 FQNNGV.

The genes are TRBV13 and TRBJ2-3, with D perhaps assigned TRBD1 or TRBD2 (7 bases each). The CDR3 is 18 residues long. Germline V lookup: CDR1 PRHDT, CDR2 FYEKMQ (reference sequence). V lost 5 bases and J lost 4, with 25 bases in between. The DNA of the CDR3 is TGTGCCAGCAGCCCACCAGCGGCTAGCAGGGGGGGGGCAGATACGCAGTATTTT. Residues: CASSPPAASRGGADTQYF. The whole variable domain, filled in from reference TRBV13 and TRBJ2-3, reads AAGVIQSPRHLIKEKRETATLKCYPIPRHDTVYWYQQGPGQDPQFLISFYEKMQSDKGSIPDRFSAQQFSDYHSELNMSSLELGDSALYFCASSPPAASRGGADTQYFGPGTRLTVL.